The clone carrying this TCR beta chain was recorded at least ten times. Germline-derived CDR1 and CDR2 are ENHRY and SYGVKD. Trimming stripped 3 bases from V and 5 bases from J, with 20 bases between. This CDR3 is built from 16 residues. TCRdb itself ran the RT-PCR reads through MiXCR, one entry per CDR3 protein. The repertoire includes 550,000 to 750,000 distinct CDR3 sequences, 13% to 15% of them detected once, and 3.6% sits in the top ten. The sample consisted of memory CD4+ T cells from blood. This sequence joins TRBV10-3 and TRBJ2-7; TRBD2 might be the D (7 bases). This TCR was sampled from a female donor in good health, serving as a healthy control. CDR3 bases: TGTGCCATCAGTGAATCATCGGGGGGCGCGAGAAACGAGCAGTACTTC. Translated: CAISESSGGARNEQYF.